This is a list of T cell receptor beta chains from one sample in a study of cytomegalovirus exposure and HLA in healthy donors. TCRdb's table, derived via immunoSEQ multiplex PCR, lists solely in-frame clones and lacks some. The sample has 150,000 to 200,000 clones; around 82% are singletons. The sample was PBMCs. The source is a man between 18 and 29 years old in good health and CMV-seronegative. Both conserved end residues are trimmed from each CDR3. A D gene is named only where the DNA matches it firmly. Expanded clones are given a class, and other clones once, few, many or no size at all.

v_gene	d_gene	j_gene	abundance	CDR3aa
TRBV29-1	TRBD1	TRBJ2-2	once	SGRQGMSSGELF
TRBV5-1	NA	TRBJ1-2	NA	ASSLSAGWDGYT
TRBV10-2	NA	TRBJ2-4	NA	ASSEFIAKNIQY
TRBV15	NA	TRBJ2-5	NA	ATSRAGDWNKETQY
TRBV5-1	NA	TRBJ1-3	NA	ASSIPGSSGNTIY
TRBV7-2	TRBD2	TRBJ2-7	NA	ASSLGLAGRTTPYEQY
TRBV7-8	NA	TRBJ1-1	once	ASSLSLNTEAF
TRBV7-2	NA	TRBJ2-3	NA	ASSPFSAGAVTNTQY
TRBV4-2	NA	TRBJ2-5	NA	ASSQVRGQETQY
TRBV19	TRBD2	TRBJ2-6	NA	ASSILAGTSGANVLT
TRBV6-1	TRBD1	TRBJ1-6	NA	ASTRDRGLSPLH
TRBV2	TRBD1	TRBJ1-5	NA	ASSPGTGEDPPQH
TRBV7-9	NA	TRBJ2-7	NA	ASSLAAGTTYEQY
TRBV4-3	NA	TRBJ2-3	NA	ASSQGGGLPSTDTQY
TRBV13	NA	TRBJ2-7	NA	ASSLTASEQY
TRBV7-6	TRBD1	TRBJ2-3	NA	ASSLGHRGLTDTQY
TRBV6-1	TRBD2	TRBJ2-3	NA	ASTGGGTQY
TRBV9	NA	TRBJ2-1	NA	ASSVGRAWRDEQF
TRBV5-1	NA	TRBJ2-3	few	ASSLRTSTDTQY
TRBV14	TRBD1	TRBJ2-7	few	ASSQNTGGRPLYEQY
TRBV5-8	TRBD2	TRBJ2-7	few	ASSPSGSFYEQY
TRBV18	NA	TRBJ2-6	few	ASSPWVTGPGANVLT
TRBV7-2	NA	TRBJ2-7	NA	ASSLASGNYEQY
TRBV7-2	NA	TRBJ2-7	NA	ASSISRGYSYEQY
TRBV28	NA	TRBJ2-7	once	ASSGAWREDYEQY
TRBV15	NA	TRBJ1-1	NA	ATSREPSSRLNTEAF
TRBV7-7	TRBD2	TRBJ2-1	NA	ASSLRGGLAGYNEQF
TRBV7-8	TRBD2	TRBJ2-3	few	ASSFGTSGRLTQY
TRBV2	TRBD2	TRBJ2-1	NA	ASSLRLAGGHNEQF
TRBV4-3	NA	TRBJ1-2	NA	ASSQDNGANGYT
TRBV5-4	TRBD1	TRBJ2-3	NA	ASSLYIDRGGTDTQY
TRBV6-1	NA	TRBJ2-1	once	ASRGASGYNEQF
TRBV11-2	TRBD1	TRBJ1-2	NA	ASSFGQGDRVGGYT
TRBV9	NA	TRBJ2-5	once	ASSVTPGRGGETQY
TRBV5-1	TRBD2	TRBJ2-1	NA	ASSLGTSGSNEQF
TRBV11-2	TRBD2	TRBJ2-7	NA	ASSPRQGRGGSYEQY
TRBV14	TRBD2	TRBJ2-3	NA	ASSHLLAGDTDTQY
TRBV18	NA	TRBJ1-5	NA	ASSPEQGNQPQH
TRBV4-3	NA	TRBJ1-2	NA	ASSQDYRTGVIGYT
TRBV9	NA	TRBJ2-2	NA	ASSVRPTGIDTGELF
TRBV27	NA	TRBJ2-7	NA	ASSLFAGRAYEQY
TRBV12-5	NA	TRBJ2-5	NA	ASGFSPRPGVRETQY
TRBV7-8	TRBD2	TRBJ2-3	NA	ASSYQERGVLDTQY